This entry features one TCR beta chain sequence. The antigen is unknown. Other nucleotide sequences from this sample produce the same CDR3. Germline CDR1 SGHAT, CDR2 FQNNGV. V shed 2 bases and J shed 5 bases, with 6 bases lying between them. This CDR3 spans 12 amino acids. The record originates from a study of cytomegalovirus exposure and HLA in healthy donors. Points from the study as a whole: The authors confirmed in vitro that three CMV-associated chains were specific for CMV antigens.

Assay used: immunoSEQ multiplex PCR; TCRdb lists only in-frame clones, some missing. The sample has around 220,000 clones; approximately 83% are singletons. The receptor comes from a woman in her 30s in good health and CMV-seropositive. The chain employs TRBV11-2 and TRBJ1-1; D is ambiguous. Sample: PBMCs. CDR3 residues: CASSLSGTEAFF. The DNA of the CDR3 is TGTGCCAGCAGCTTATCTGGTACTGAAGCTTTCTTT.